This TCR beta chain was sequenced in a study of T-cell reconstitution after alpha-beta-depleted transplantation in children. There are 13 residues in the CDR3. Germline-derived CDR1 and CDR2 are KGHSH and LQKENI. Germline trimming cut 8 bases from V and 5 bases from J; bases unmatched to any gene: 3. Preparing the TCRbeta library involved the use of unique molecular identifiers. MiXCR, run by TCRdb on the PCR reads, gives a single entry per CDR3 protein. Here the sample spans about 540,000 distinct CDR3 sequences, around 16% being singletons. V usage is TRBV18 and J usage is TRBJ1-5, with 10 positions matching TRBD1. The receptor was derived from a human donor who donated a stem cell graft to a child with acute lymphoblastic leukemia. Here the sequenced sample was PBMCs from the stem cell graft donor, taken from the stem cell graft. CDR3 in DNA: TGTGCCAGCGGGACAGGGGTCGATCAGCCCCAGCATTTT. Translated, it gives CASGTGVDQPQHF.